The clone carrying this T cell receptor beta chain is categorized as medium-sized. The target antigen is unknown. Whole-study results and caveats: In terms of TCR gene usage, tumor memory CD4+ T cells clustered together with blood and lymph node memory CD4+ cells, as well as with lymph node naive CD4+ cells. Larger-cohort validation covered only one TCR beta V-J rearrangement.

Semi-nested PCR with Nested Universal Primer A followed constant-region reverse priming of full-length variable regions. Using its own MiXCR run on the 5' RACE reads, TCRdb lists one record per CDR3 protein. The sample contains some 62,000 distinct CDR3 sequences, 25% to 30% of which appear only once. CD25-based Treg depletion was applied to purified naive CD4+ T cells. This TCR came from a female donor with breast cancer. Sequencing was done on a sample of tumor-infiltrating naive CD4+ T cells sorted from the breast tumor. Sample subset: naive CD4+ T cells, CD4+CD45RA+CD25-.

The CDR3 DNA reads TGCGCCAGCAGGGCAGAACTCCTAAATTACAATGAGCAGTTCTTC. Amino acid sequence: CASRAELLNYNEQFF. The V and J genes are TRBV5-1 and TRBJ2-1; D gene uncertain. From germline, CDR1 is SGHRS and CDR2 YFSETQ. V was cut by 5 bases and J by 4 bases, with 16 bases left in between. CDR3 length: 15 residues.